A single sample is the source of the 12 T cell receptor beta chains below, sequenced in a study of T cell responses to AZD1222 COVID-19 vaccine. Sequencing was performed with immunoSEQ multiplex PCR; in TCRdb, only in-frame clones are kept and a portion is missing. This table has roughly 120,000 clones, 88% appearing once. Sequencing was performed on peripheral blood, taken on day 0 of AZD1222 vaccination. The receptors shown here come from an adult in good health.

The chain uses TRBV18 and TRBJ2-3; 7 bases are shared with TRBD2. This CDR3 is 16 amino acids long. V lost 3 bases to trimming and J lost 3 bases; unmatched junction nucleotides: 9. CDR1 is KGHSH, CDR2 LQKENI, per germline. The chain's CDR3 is CASSPLREPGTDTQYF. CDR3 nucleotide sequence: TGTGCCAGCTCACCGTTGCGGGAGCCTGGGACAGATACGCAGTATTTT.

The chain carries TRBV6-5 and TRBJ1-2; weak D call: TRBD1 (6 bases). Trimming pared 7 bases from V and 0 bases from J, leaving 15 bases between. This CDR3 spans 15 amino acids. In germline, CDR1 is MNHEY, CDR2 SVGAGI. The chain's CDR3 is CASKTGIVSNYGYTF. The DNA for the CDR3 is TGTGCCAGCAAAACAGGGATAGTTTCTAACTATGGCTACACCTTC.

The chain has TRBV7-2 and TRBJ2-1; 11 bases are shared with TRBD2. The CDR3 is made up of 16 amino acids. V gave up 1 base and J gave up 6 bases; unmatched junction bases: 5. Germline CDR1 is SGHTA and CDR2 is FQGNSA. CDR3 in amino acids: CASSLVGSGRGNEQFF. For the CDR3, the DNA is TGTGCCAGCAGCTTAGTAGGTAGCGGGAGGGGCAATGAGCAGTTCTTC.

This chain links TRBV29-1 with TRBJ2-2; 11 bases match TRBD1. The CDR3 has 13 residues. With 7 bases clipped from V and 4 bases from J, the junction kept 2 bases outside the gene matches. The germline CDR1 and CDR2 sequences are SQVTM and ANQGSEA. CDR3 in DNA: TGCAGCGCCGGACAGGGGGCCACCGGGGAGCTGTTTTTT. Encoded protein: CSAGQGATGELFF.

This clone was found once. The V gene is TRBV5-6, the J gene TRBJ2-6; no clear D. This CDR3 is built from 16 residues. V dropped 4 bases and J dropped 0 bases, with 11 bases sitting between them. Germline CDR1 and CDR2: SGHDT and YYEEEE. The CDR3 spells CASSPGPGSGANVLTF. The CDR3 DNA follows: TGTGCCAGCAGCCCCGGACCGGGCTCTGGGGCCAACGTCCTGACTTTC.

The DNA for the CDR3 is TGTGCCAGCAGTTTAGGGGTTTCCACAGATACGCAGTATTTT. Translation gives CASSLGVSTDTQYF. V is TRBV27 and J is TRBJ2-3; D gene uncertain. The CDR3 runs to 14 residues. V dropped 2 bases and J dropped 2 bases, with 8 bases sitting between them. The germline V gene has CDR1 MNHEY and CDR2 SMNVEV (reference sequence).

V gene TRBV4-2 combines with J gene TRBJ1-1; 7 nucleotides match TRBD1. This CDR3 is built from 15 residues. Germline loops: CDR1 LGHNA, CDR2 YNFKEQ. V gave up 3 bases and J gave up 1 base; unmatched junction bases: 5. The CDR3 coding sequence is TGTGCCAGCAGCCAGACAGGGATAGGGAACACTGAAGCTTTCTTT. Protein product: CASSQTGIGNTEAFF.

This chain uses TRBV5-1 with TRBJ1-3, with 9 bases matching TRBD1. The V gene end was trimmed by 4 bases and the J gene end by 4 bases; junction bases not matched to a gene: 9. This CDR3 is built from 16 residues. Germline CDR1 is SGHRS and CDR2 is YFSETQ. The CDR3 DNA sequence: TGCGCCAGCAGCCCGAGAAGACAGGGGGTAGGAAACACCATATATTTT. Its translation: CASSPRRQGVGNTIYF.

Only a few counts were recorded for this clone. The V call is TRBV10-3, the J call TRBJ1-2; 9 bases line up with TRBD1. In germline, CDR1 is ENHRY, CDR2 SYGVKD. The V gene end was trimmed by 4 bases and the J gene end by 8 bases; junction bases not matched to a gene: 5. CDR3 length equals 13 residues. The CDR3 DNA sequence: TGTGCCATCAGTGGGACCGGGACAGGGGGCTACACCTTC. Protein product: CAISGTGTGGYTF.

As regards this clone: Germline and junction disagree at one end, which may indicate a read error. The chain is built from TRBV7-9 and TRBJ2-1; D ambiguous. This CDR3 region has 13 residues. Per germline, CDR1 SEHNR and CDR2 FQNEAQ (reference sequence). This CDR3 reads CASSRSSYNEQLF. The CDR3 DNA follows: TGTGCCAGCAGCAGGAGCTCCTACAATGAGCAGCTCTTC. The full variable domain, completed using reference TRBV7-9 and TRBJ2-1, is DTGVSQNPRHKITKRGQNVTFRCDPISEHNRLYWYRQTLGQGPEFLTYFQNEAQLEKSRLLSDRFSAERPKGSFSTLEIQRTEQGDSAMYLCASSRSSYNEQLFGPGTRLTVL.

The CDR3 DNA follows: TGTGCCAGCAGCTGGCCGGGACAGGGTGTAGAGACCCAGTACTTC. This gives the protein CASSWPGQGVETQYF. J is TRBJ2-5 and V is TRBV7-8; 9 bases line up with TRBD1. Germline CDR1 is SGHVS and CDR2 is FQNEAQ. Trimming took 4 bases from V and 4 from J; bases not matched to a gene: 7. The CDR3 consists of 15 residues.

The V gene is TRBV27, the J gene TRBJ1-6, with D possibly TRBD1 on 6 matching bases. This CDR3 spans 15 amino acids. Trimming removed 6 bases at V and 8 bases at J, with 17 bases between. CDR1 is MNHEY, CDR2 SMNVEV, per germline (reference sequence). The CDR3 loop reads CASRAGARGDSPLHF. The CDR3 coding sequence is TGTGCCAGCAGGGCCGGGGCCAGGGGTGATTCACCCCTCCACTTT.